The 19 T cell receptor beta chains below come from one sample, sequenced in a study of blood T cell repertoires in COVID-19. Sequencing used immunoSEQ multiplex PCR; TCRdb keeps in-frame clones, though not all of them. In the table there are tens of thousands of clones, approximately 80% of which are singletons. The sequenced material came from peripheral blood. The origin of the receptors is a man in his sixties with acute or convalescent COVID-19.

This clone was recorded once. The chain links TRBV7-9 to TRBJ1-2, with D hard to call. Germline assignment: CDR1 SEHNR and CDR2 FQNEAQ (reference sequence). The CDR3 length is 14 residues. Trimming pared 5 bases from V and 7 bases from J, leaving 17 bases between. CDR3 protein: CASSLEAGLGGYTF. The CDR3 nucleotides read TGTGCCAGCAGCCTAGAAGCGGGTTTGGGTGGCTACACCTTC.

The chain couples TRBV9 to TRBJ1-1, with 7 bases matching TRBD1. CDR1 is SGDLS, CDR2 YYNGEE, per germline. V shed 3 bases, J shed 1 base, and the junction held 12 bases outside the gene matches. This CDR3 is 17 amino acids long. The CDR3 loop reads CASSARPSQGWNTEAFF. The CDR3 nucleotides read TGTGCCAGCAGCGCCCGACCCTCACAGGGGTGGAACACTGAAGCTTTCTTT.

V is TRBV25-1 and J is TRBJ1-4; 7 bases map to TRBD1. V shed 1 base, J shed 8 bases, and the junction held 13 bases outside the gene matches. The CDR3 contains 17 residues. Germline V CDR1 and CDR2: MGHDK, SYGVNS. Here the CDR3 reads CASSEWGKGQSKEKLFF. DNA for the CDR3: TGTGCCAGCAGTGAATGGGGGAAGGGACAGTCGAAGGAAAAACTGTTTTTT.

CDR3 amino acids: CASSFDRGLGNTIYF. CDR3 DNA sequence: TGTGCCAGCAGCTTTGACAGGGGGCTCGGAAACACCATATATTTT. The chain combines TRBV5-4 with TRBJ1-3; 10 bases align to TRBD1. In germline, CDR1 is SGHNT, CDR2 YYREEE (reference sequence). This CDR3 has 15 amino acids. The V gene end was trimmed by 2 bases and the J gene end by 4 bases; junction bases not matched to a gene: 3. Together with reference TRBV5-4 and TRBJ1-3, the CDR3 gives the full variable domain: ETGVTQSPTHLIKTRGQQVTLRCSSQSGHNTVSWYQQALGQGPQFIFQYYREEENGRGNFPPRFSGLQFPNYSSELNVNALELDDSALYLCASSFDRGLGNTIYFGEGSWLTVV.

The V call is TRBV5-1, the J call TRBJ1-5, with TRBD1 as a possible D gene (5 bases). Looked up from germline, CDR1 is SGHRS and CDR2 is YFSETQ. Trimming stripped 5 bases from V and 9 bases from J, with 15 bases between. The CDR3 loop spans 13 amino acids. CDR3 residues: CASRRGSRPPQHF. CDR3 bases: TGCGCCAGCAGGCGGGGCAGCCGGCCGCCCCAGCATTTT.

The rearrangement links TRBV24-1 to TRBJ2-2; a possible D gene is TRBD2 (6 bases). Trimming removed 5 bases at V and 7 bases at J, with 22 bases between. CDR3 length: 17 amino acids. Germline CDR1 reads KGHDR; CDR2 reads SFDVKD. CDR3 bases: TGTGCCACCAGTGCCCCGATCGTTAGCGGTAGGAACGGGGAGCTGTTTTTT. Translated: CATSAPIVSGRNGELFF.

The chain uses TRBV19 and TRBJ1-5; 11 bases align to TRBD1. CDR3 size: 15 residues. Trimming took 5 bases from V and 6 from J; bases not matched to a gene: 6. Germline V lookup: CDR1 LNHDA, CDR2 SQIVND (reference sequence). This CDR3 reads CASSPPGTGGQPQHF. The CDR3 DNA sequence: TGTGCCAGTAGTCCCCCCGGGACAGGGGGTCAGCCCCAGCATTTT.

The chain employs TRBV7-8 and TRBJ2-2; 7 bases map to TRBD2. CDR3 length equals 17 residues. CDR1 is SGHVS and CDR2 is FQNEAQ in the germline V gene. V dropped 4 bases and J dropped 1; count of bases not matched to a gene: 9. DNA of the CDR3: TGTGCCAGCAGCTCCGGCCAAGCGGGGTGGAACACCGGGGAGCTGTTTTTT. Amino acids: CASSSGQAGWNTGELFF. Full variable domain (rest looked up from reference TRBV7-8 and TRBJ2-2): GAGVSQSPRYKVAKRGQDVALRCDPISGHVSLFWYQQALGQGPEFLTYFQNEAQLDKSGLPSDRFFAERPEGSVSTLKIQRTQQEDSAVYLCASSSGQAGWNTGELFFGEGSRLTVL.

The chain recombines TRBV5-1 with TRBJ2-5; no definite D call. There are 14 residues in the CDR3. Germline-derived CDR1 and CDR2 are SGHRS and YFSETQ. V was shortened by 0 bases and J by 1 base, with 7 bases between the two germline ends. DNA of the CDR3: TGCGCCAGCAGCTTGGGGCAGTCCCAAGAGACCCAGTACTTC. Translated, it gives CASSLGQSQETQYF. The full variable domain, completed using reference TRBV5-1 and TRBJ2-5, is KAGVTQTPRYLIKTRGQQVTLSCSPISGHRSVSWYQQTPGQGLQFLFEYFSETQRNKGNFPGRFSGRQFSNSRSEMNVSTLELGDSALYLCASSLGQSQETQYFGPGTRLLVL.

This clone has just a few counts. V and J are TRBV23-1 and TRBJ1-1; D gene uncertain. TRBV23-1 carries the ORF label, with uncertain function. Trimming shortened V by 8 bases and J by 5 bases, and 12 bases separated the two germline ends. The CDR3 runs 12 residues. CDR3 sequence reads: CASDERETEAFF. Written as DNA, the CDR3 is TGCGCCAGCGACGAACGGGAGACTGAAGCTTTCTTT.

The CDR3 loop reads CASSSLGTPGSNQPQHF. CDR3 in DNA: TGTGCCAGCAGTTCTCTGGGGACACCGGGCAGCAATCAGCCCCAGCATTTT. The gene calls are TRBV28 and TRBJ1-5; D possibly corresponds to TRBD1 (6 bases). The CDR3 consists of 17 residues. Per germline, CDR1 MDHEN and CDR2 SYDVKM. Trimming left V 4 bases short and J 1 base short, with 17 bases between.

The chain employs TRBV7-2 and TRBJ1-1; 7 bases are a match to TRBD1. Germline CDR1 is SGHTA and CDR2 is FQGNSA. The V segment lost 7 bases and the J segment 10 bases; nucleotides outside the gene matches: 9. The CDR3 is 12 residues long. The CDR3 nucleotides read TGTGCCAGCAACCTAAGGGGACAGCGAGCTTTCTTT. It yields the protein CASNLRGQRAFF. Based on the CDR3 plus reference TRBV7-2 and TRBJ1-1, the full variable domain is GAGVSQSPSNKVTEKGKDVELRCDPISGHTALYWYRQSLGQGLEFLIYFQGNSAPDKSGLPSDRFSAERTGGSVSTLTIQRTQQEDSAVYLCASNLRGQRAFFGQGTRLTVV.

The chain uses TRBV15 and TRBJ2-1; TRBD1 agrees at 10 bases. Looked up from germline, CDR1 is LNHNV and CDR2 is YYDKDF (reference sequence). The CDR3 loop spans 14 amino acids. V gave up 6 bases and J gave up 1 base; unmatched junction bases: 0. CDR3 amino acids: CATRGQGSYNEQFF. The DNA of the CDR3 is TGTGCCACCAGGGGACAGGGGTCCTACAATGAGCAGTTCTTC.

The chain has TRBV11-2 and TRBJ1-6; D is possibly TRBD1 (5 bases). V was trimmed by 5 bases and J by 8 bases, leaving 13 bases between them. This CDR3 is 14 amino acids long. CDR1 and CDR2 from the germline V gene are SGHAT and FQNNGV. The CDR3 loop reads CASSLRVFDSPLHF. CDR3 nucleotide sequence: TGTGCCAGCAGCCTCAGGGTTTTCGATTCACCCCTCCACTTT. Complete variable domain (other parts from reference TRBV11-2 and TRBJ1-6): EAGVAQSPRYKIIEKRQSVAFWCNPISGHATLYWYQQILGQGPKLLIQFQNNGVVDDSQLPKDRFSAERLKGVDSTLKIQPAKLEDSAVYLCASSLRVFDSPLHFGNGTRLTVT.

CDR3 in DNA: TGTGCCAGCAGTCCCCAGGGTTCATATGGCTACACCTTC. It codes for CASSPQGSYGYTF. The gene calls are TRBV12-3 or TRBV12-4 and TRBJ1-2; tentative D call: TRBD1 (5 bases). Trimming stripped 5 bases from V and 5 bases from J, with 12 bases between. The CDR3 is 13 amino acids.

The chain carries TRBV7-3 and TRBJ1-2; D may be TRBD1 (6 bases). V was clipped by 2 bases and J by 3 bases, with 16 bases between them. The germline V gene has CDR1 SGHTA and CDR2 FQGTGA. The CDR3 runs 16 residues. The CDR3: CASSLHGRGADYGYTF. In DNA, the CDR3 is TGTGCCAGCAGCTTACACGGCCGGGGGGCGGACTATGGCTACACCTTC.

The rearrangement links TRBV7-6 to TRBJ1-1, with TRBD1 matching over 10 bases. The ends lost 5 bases at V and 3 bases at J; junction bases unmatched: 6. This CDR3 contains 15 residues. Germline lookup yields CDR1 SGHVS and CDR2 FNYEAQ. The CDR3 loop is CASSPRDRGDTEAFF. CDR3 DNA sequence: TGTGCCAGCAGCCCCAGGGACAGGGGTGACACTGAAGCTTTCTTT. Based on the CDR3 plus reference TRBV7-6 and TRBJ1-1, the full variable domain is GAGVSQSPRYKVTKRGQDVALRCDPISGHVSLYWYRQALGQGPEFLTYFNYEAQQDKSGLPNDRFSAERPEGSISTLTIQRTEQRDSAMYRCASSPRDRGDTEAFFGQGTRLTVV.

The chain links TRBV5-1 to TRBJ1-1; TRBD1 matches 7 bases. The trim removed 4 bases at V and 4 bases at J, leaving 10 bases unmatched. CDR3 length equals 15 residues. Germline assignment: CDR1 SGHRS and CDR2 YFSETQ. The CDR3 bases are TGCGCCAGCAGCAGAGGGGGCGAGGGTGGCACTGAAGCTTTCTTT. This sequence encodes CASSRGGEGGTEAFF.

This chain connects TRBV18 to TRBJ2-4, with D possibly TRBD2 on 5 matching bases. Trimming removed 3 bases from V and 3 bases from J, with 6 bases in between. Germline CDR1 is KGHSH and CDR2 is LQKENI. This CDR3 has 13 residues. The DNA of the CDR3 is TGTGCCAGCTCACCTGGGAGCAAAAACATTCAGTACTTC. It translates to CASSPGSKNIQYF. Combining the CDR3 with reference TRBV18 and TRBJ2-4 gives the whole variable domain NAGVMQNPRHLVRRRGQEARLRCSPMKGHSHVYWYRQLPEEGLKFMVYLQKENIIDESGMPKERFSAEFPKEGPSILRIQQVVRGDSAAYFCASSPGSKNIQYFGAGTRLSVL.